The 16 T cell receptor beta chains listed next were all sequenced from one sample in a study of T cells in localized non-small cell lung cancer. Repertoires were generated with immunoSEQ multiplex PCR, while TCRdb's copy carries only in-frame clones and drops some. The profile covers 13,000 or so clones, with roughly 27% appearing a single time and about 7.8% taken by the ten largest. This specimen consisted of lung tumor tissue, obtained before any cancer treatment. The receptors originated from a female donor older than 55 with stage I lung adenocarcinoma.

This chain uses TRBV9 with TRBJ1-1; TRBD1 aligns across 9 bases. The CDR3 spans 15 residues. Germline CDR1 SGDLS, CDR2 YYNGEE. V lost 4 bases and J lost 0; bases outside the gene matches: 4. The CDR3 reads CASSLGTGMNTEAFF. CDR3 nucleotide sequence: TGTGCCAGCAGCCTGGGGACAGGGATGAACACTGAAGCTTTCTTT.

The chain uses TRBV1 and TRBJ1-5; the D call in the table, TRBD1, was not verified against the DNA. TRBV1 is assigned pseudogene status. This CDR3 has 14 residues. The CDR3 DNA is TGCGCCAGCAGCAGGACAGGGGGAAGTCAGCCCCAGCATTTT. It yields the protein CASSRTGGSQPQHF.

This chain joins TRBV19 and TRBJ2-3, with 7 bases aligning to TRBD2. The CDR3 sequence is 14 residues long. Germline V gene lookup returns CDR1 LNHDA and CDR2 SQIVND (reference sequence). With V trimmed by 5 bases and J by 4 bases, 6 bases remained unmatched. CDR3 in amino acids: CASSSGGRSDTQYF. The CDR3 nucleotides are TGTGCCAGTAGTTCTGGCGGGAGATCAGATACGCAGTATTTT.

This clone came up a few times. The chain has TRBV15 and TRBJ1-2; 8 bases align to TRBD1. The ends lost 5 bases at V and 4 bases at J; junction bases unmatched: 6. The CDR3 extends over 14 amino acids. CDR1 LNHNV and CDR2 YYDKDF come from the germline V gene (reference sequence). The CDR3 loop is CATSLSRGPYGYTF. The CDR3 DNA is TGTGCCACCAGCTTGTCCAGGGGGCCCTATGGCTACACCTTC. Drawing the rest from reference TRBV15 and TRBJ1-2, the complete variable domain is DAMVIQNPRYQVTQFGKPVTLSCSQTLNHNVMYWYQQKSSQAPKLLFHYYDKDFNNEADTPDNFQSRRPNTSFCFLDIRSPGLGDTAMYLCATSLSRGPYGYTFGSGTRLTVV.

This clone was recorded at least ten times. This CDR3 reads CASSLVLGTEPNSPLHF. CDR3 DNA sequence: TGTGCCAGCAGCTTAGTTTTGGGGACAGAACCAAATTCACCCCTCCACTTT. This chain joins TRBV11-3 and TRBJ1-6, with TRBD1 matching 7 bases. The germline V gene encodes CDR1 SGHNT and CDR2 YENEEA. V lost 1 base, J lost 7 bases, and 10 bases stayed unmatched. The CDR3 is 17 amino acids.

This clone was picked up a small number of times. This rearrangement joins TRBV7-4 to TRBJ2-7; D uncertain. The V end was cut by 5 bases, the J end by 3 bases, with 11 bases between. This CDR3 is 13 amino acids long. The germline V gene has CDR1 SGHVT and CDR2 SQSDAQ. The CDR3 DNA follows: TGTGCCAGCAGCCCCTTAAGGGACTACGAGCAGTACTTC. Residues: CASSPLRDYEQYF.

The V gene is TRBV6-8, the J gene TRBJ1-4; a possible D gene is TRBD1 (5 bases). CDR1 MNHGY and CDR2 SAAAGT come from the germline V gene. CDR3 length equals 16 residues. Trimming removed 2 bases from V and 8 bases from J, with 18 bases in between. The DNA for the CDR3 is TGTGCCAGCAGTTACAGTTTACAGGTTCAGAGGGAAAAACTGTTTTTT. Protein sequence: CASSYSLQVQREKLFF.

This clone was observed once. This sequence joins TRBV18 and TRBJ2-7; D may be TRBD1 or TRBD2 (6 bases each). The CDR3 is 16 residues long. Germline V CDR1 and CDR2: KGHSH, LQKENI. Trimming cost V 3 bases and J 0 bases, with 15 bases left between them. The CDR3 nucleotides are TGTGCCAGCTCACCCCGCGGGACAACCAACTCCTACGAGCAGTACTTC. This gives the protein CASSPRGTTNSYEQYF.

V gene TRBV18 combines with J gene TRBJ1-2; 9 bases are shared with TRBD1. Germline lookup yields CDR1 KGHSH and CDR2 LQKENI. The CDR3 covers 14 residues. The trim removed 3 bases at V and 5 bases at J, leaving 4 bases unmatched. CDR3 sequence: CASSPGQGGYGYTF. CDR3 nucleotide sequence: TGTGCCAGCTCACCGGGACAGGGAGGATATGGCTACACCTTC. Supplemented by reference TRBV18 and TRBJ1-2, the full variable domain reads NAGVMQNPRHLVRRRGQEARLRCSPMKGHSHVYWYRQLPEEGLKFMVYLQKENIIDESGMPKERFSAEFPKEGPSILRIQQVVRGDSAAYFCASSPGQGGYGYTFGSGTRLTVV.

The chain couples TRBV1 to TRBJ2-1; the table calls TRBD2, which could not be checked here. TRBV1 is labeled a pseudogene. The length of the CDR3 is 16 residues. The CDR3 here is CTSSLPGASGYNEQFF. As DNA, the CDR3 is TGCACCAGCAGCCTCCCCGGGGCTAGCGGATACAATGAGCAGTTCTTC.

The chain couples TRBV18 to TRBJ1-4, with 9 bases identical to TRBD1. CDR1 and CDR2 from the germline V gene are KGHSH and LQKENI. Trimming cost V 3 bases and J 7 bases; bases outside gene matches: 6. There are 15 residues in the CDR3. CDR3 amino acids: CASSPGQGRSEKLFF. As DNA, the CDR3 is TGTGCCAGCTCACCGGGACAGGGACGGAGTGAAAAACTGTTTTTT.

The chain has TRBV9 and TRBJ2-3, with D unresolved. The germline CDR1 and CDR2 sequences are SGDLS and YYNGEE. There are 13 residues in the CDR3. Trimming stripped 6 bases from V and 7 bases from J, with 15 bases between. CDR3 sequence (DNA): TGTGCCAGCAAAAAGGACGCGGATAATACGCAGTATTTT. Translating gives CASKKDADNTQYF. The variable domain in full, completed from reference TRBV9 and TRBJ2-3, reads DSGVTQTPKHLITATGQRVTLRCSPRSGDLSVYWYQQSLDQGLQFLIQYYNGEERAKGNILERFSAQQFPDLHSELNLSSLELGDSALYFCASKKDADNTQYFGPGTRLTVL.

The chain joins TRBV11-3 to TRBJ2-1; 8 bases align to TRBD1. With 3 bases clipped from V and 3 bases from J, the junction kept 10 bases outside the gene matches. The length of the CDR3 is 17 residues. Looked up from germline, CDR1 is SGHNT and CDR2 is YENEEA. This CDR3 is CASSFFSSQGDYNEQFF. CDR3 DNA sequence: TGTGCCAGCAGCTTTTTCTCATCACAGGGGGACTACAATGAGCAGTTCTTC.

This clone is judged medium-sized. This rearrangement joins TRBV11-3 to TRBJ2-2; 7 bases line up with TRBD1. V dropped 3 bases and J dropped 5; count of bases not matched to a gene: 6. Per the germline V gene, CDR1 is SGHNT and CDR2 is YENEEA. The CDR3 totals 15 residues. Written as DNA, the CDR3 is TGTGCCAGCAGCTTTTCAGGGGGTCGGACCGGGGAGCTGTTTTTT. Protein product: CASSFSGGRTGELFF.

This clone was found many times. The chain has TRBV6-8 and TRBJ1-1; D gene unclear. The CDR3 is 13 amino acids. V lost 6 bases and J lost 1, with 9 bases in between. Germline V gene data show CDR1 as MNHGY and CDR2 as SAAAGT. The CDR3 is CASRYWGNTEAFF. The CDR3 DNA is TGTGCCAGCAGATATTGGGGGAACACTGAAGCTTTCTTT.

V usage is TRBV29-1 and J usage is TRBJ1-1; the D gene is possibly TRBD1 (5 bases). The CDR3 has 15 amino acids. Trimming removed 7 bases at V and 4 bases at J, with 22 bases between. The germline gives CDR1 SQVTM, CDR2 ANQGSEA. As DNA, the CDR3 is TGCAGCGGAACCGATTCAGGGTTCCGCGTCACTGAAGCTTTCTTT. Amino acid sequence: CSGTDSGFRVTEAFF. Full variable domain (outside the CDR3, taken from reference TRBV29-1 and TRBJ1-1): SAVISQKPSRDICQRGTSLTIQCQVDSQVTMMFWYRQQPGQSLTLIATANQGSEATYESGFVIDKFPISRPNLTFSTLTVSNMSPEDSSIYLCSGTDSGFRVTEAFFGQGTRLTVV.